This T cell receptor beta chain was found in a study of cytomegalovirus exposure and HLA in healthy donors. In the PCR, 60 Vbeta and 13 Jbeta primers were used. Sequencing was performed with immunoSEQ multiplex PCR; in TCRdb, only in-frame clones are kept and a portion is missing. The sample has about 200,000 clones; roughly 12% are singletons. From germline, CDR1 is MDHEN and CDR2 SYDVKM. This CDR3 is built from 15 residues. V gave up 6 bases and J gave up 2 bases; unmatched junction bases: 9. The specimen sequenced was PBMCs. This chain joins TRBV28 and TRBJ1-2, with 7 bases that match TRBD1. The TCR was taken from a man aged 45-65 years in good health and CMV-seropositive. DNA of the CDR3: TGTGCCAGCAGCCCACAGGGGATTCAAAACTATGGCTACACCTTC. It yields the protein CASSPQGIQNYGYTF.